These 20 T cell receptor beta chains came from one sample sequenced in a study of regulatory T cells in long-lasting Graves disease. Arm-PCR of CDR3 regions and iRepertoire HTBI primers were used to build TCR beta libraries. TCRdb reprocessed the multiplex PCR reads via MiXCR and lists one record per CDR3 protein. The sample records around 400,000 distinct CDR3 sequences, over 14% being singletons. Time point defined: newly diagnosed GD, antithyroid drugs for less than 3 months. After RNA was extracted from PBMCs, the TCR library was made from it. In addition, the sample was reused for a study of T cells in Graves' hyperthyroidism and ophthalmopathy.

Source: peripheral blood mononuclear cells (PBMCs), taken at new diagnosis, from a patient treated with antithyroid drugs. The receptors derive from a woman aged 40-49 years with Graves disease.

The chain has TRBV7-9 and TRBJ2-7; 10 nucleotides line up with TRBD2. CDR3 length: 16 amino acids. J lost 5 bases, V lost 5 bases, and 12 bases had no gene match. CDR1 and CDR2 (germline): SEHNR, FQNEAQ (reference sequence). Here the CDR3 reads CASSPRPLAGRDEQYF. The CDR3 DNA is TGTGCCAGCAGCCCCCGCCCACTAGCGGGAAGAGACGAGCAGTACTTC. Full variable domain (remainder filled in from reference TRBV7-9 and TRBJ2-7): DTGVSQNPRHKITKRGQNVTFRCDPISEHNRLYWYRQTLGQGPEFLTYFQNEAQLEKSRLLSDRFSAERPKGSFSTLEIQRTEQGDSAMYLCASSPRPLAGRDEQYFGPGTRLTVT.

In this sample, this clonotype turned up many times. This chain joins TRBV12-3 or TRBV12-4 and TRBJ1-2; 7 bases match TRBD1. V was clipped by 6 bases and J by 0 bases; unmatched bases: 4. CDR3 size: 14 residues. CDR3 loop: CASRGTAPNYGYTF. The CDR3 bases are TGTGCCAGCAGGGGGACAGCCCCTAACTATGGCTACACCTTC.

This clonotype was recorded at least ten times. V usage is TRBV28 and J usage is TRBJ2-3, with 10 nucleotides matching TRBD2. The CDR3 covers 16 residues. Germline-derived CDR1 and CDR2 are MDHEN and SYDVKM. J lost 2 bases, V lost 5 bases, and 7 bases had no gene match. This chain's CDR3 is CASSPLAGVLTDTQYF. The CDR3 bases are TGTGCCAGCAGTCCCCTAGCGGGAGTCCTCACAGATACGCAGTATTTT.

Ten or more counts support this clonotype. V is TRBV28 and J is TRBJ2-3, with no clear D. The ends were cut back, 5 bases at V and 1 base at J, with 13 bases in the middle. The CDR3 sequence is 15 residues long. CDR1 and CDR2 from the germline V gene are MDHEN and SYDVKM. This CDR3 is CASSPRHLRTDTQYF. Here the CDR3 DNA reads TGTGCCAGCAGTCCTAGACACCTCCGCACAGATACGCAGTATTTT.

This clonotype was detected only a few times. The chain carries TRBV5-6 and TRBJ2-1, with D perhaps TRBD1 or TRBD2 (5 bases each). Trimming cost V 4 bases and J 7 bases, with 15 bases left between them. The CDR3 consists of 14 residues. CDR1 and CDR2 from the germline V gene are SGHDT and YYEEEE. The CDR3 loop is CASSRENPGNEQFF. In nucleotides, the CDR3 is TGTGCCAGCAGCAGGGAGAACCCAGGGAATGAGCAGTTCTTC.

This clonotype was seen many times. V gene TRBV4-1 combines with J gene TRBJ2-7; D uncertain. V dropped 1 base and J dropped 2 bases, with 9 bases sitting between them. The CDR3 totals 14 residues. Germline V gene lookup returns CDR1 MGHRA and CDR2 YSYEKL. In DNA, the CDR3 is TGCGCCAGCAGCCAAGTTGGCCGTGCCTACGAGCAGTACTTC. The encoded protein is CASSQVGRAYEQYF.

The CDR3 bases are TGTGCCAGCTCACCACGGTCCGTTGGACAGGGAGGTCAGCCCCAGCATTTT. This codes for CASSPRSVGQGGQPQHF. The rearrangement uses TRBV18 and TRBJ1-5; 8 bases map to TRBD1. The germline gives CDR1 KGHSH, CDR2 LQKENI. The CDR3 is 17 amino acids. The ends lost 1 base at V and 6 bases at J; junction bases unmatched: 11.

CDR3: CASSPLGSSGANVLTF. CDR3 bases: TGTGCCAGCTCACCATTAGGGTCCTCTGGGGCCAACGTCCTGACTTTC. The V gene is TRBV18, the J gene TRBJ2-6; D not certain. Germline CDR1 reads KGHSH; CDR2 reads LQKENI. The CDR3 consists of 16 residues. Between the trimmed V and J ends, which lost 2 bases and 0 bases, there was a span of 8 bases.

This clonotype was seen many times. For the CDR3, the DNA is TGTGCCAGCTCACCGGCGGACCGACGGCCCCAAGAGACCCAGTACTTC. Translating it yields CASSPADRRPQETQYF. This chain uses TRBV18 with TRBJ2-5; D call uncertain. CDR3 length: 16 residues. Trimming took off 3 bases at V and 1 base at J, with 15 bases between the two ends. CDR1 KGHSH and CDR2 LQKENI come from the germline V gene.

Details on this clonotype: A much larger clone differs by one base, so this may be a read error. The chain carries TRBV5-1 and TRBJ2-3; tentative D call: TRBD2 (6 bases). V gave up 4 bases and J gave up 10 bases, with 22 bases separating them. CDR3 size: 15 residues. Per germline, CDR1 SGHRS and CDR2 YFSETQ. CDR3 DNA sequence: TGCGCCAGCAGCCAGGAGGGGTTGGCCGCCGATCCGCAGTATTTT. This encodes CASSQEGLAADPQYF.

This clonotype showed up just once. This chain joins TRBV9 and TRBJ2-1; 7 bases fit TRBD1. The junction had 11 bases not matched to a gene; V was cut back by 4 bases and J by 7 bases. The germline V gene encodes CDR1 SGDLS and CDR2 YYNGEE. CDR3 length equals 15 residues. This CDR3 reads CASSQSGTASNEQFF. In DNA form, the CDR3 reads TGTGCCAGCAGCCAAAGTGGGACAGCCTCTAATGAGCAGTTCTTC.

The V call is TRBV19, the J call TRBJ2-3, with D unresolved. The V and J ends lost 8 bases and 0 bases respectively, with 9 bases between them. This CDR3 has 13 residues. In germline, CDR1 is LNHDA, CDR2 SQIVND (reference sequence). The CDR3 region has the DNA TGTGCCAGTCGAAACCCGAGCACAGATACGCAGTATTTT. Its protein product is CASRNPSTDTQYF.

This clonotype was picked up many times. The chain has TRBV7-8 and TRBJ1-5, with D tentatively TRBD1 (6 bases). The germline V and J ends were trimmed by 2 bases and 5 bases, with 13 bases remaining between them. Looked up from germline, CDR1 is SGHVS and CDR2 is FQNEAQ. The CDR3 sequence is 15 residues long. For the CDR3, the DNA is TGTGCCAGCAGCTTATACGGGGGCGGTGATCAGCCCCAGCATTTT. Protein: CASSLYGGGDQPQHF.

This clonotype occurred many times. One junction end does not reproduce the germline sequence, and a read error may be involved. The chain joins TRBV5-1 to TRBJ1-1; 9 bases fit TRBD1. The CDR3 has 15 amino acids. Per the germline V gene, CDR1 is SGHRS and CDR2 is YFSETQ. In DNA, the CDR3 is TGTGCCAGTAGTTTGGGACAGGGAACGAACACTGAAGCTTTCTTT. As protein: CASSLGQGTNTEAFF.

This clonotype appeared many times. This sequence joins TRBV28 and TRBJ2-2; 10 positions match TRBD1. Per germline, CDR1 MDHEN and CDR2 SYDVKM. Trimming at V came to 4 bases and at J to 5 bases, leaving 7 bases not matched to a gene. This CDR3 region has 16 residues. The chain's CDR3 is CASSSRDRGITGELFF. CDR3 in DNA: TGTGCCAGCAGTTCCCGGGACAGGGGAATTACCGGGGAGCTGTTTTTT.

This clonotype was recorded many times. The V gene is TRBV27, the J gene TRBJ2-1; D might be TRBD1 (6 bases). Germline lookup yields CDR1 MNHEY and CDR2 SMNVEV (reference sequence). CDR3 length: 13 residues. Deletions cut 8 bases from V and 5 bases from J, with 13 bases between. The CDR3 bases are TGTGCCAGCGGAATGGGACACGACAATGAGCAGTTCTTC. As protein: CASGMGHDNEQFF.

CDR3 loop: CASSWGGLPSTDTQYF. The CDR3 bases are TGTGCCAGCAGCTGGGGGGGGCTACCTAGCACAGATACGCAGTATTTT. This chain links TRBV28 with TRBJ2-3; D is perhaps TRBD2 (7 bases). Deletions cut 6 bases from V and 0 bases from J, with 16 bases between. Germline CDR1 MDHEN, CDR2 SYDVKM. The length of the CDR3 is 16 residues.

V gene TRBV2 combines with J gene TRBJ2-3, with 7 bases fitting TRBD2. The germline V gene has CDR1 SNHLY and CDR2 FYNNEI. The CDR3 is 15 amino acids. Trimming took 8 bases from V and 5 from J; bases not matched to a gene: 13. CDR3 bases: TGTGCCAGCGGAGGGAGGGACCGCGTCCAAGATACGCAGTATTTT. Its protein is CASGGRDRVQDTQYF.

This clonotype was observed at least ten times. The chain recombines TRBV2 with TRBJ1-2; D not resolved. V lost 0 bases, J lost 7 bases, and 12 bases lay in between. Germline CDR1 is SNHLY and CDR2 is FYNNEI. This CDR3 is 14 amino acids long. CDR3 coding DNA: TGTGCCAGCAGTGAAGCCCGATCAAGAGGTGGCTACACCTTC. This codes for CASSEARSRGGYTF.

In its sample, this clonotype was seen many times. The CDR3 DNA reads TGTGCCAACCAAACTAGCGGGAGAGGTGTAGAGACCCAGTACTTC. Translation: CANQTSGRGVETQYF. The chain recombines TRBV7-2 with TRBJ2-5, with TRBD2 matching 11 bases. In germline, CDR1 is SGHTA, CDR2 FQGNSA. V lost 10 bases and J lost 4; bases outside the gene matches: 11. This CDR3 is 15 amino acids long.